Listed below are T cell receptor beta chains from one sample, sequenced in a study of T cell changes during pregnancy in multiple sclerosis. Here immunoSEQ multiplex PCR was the method, and the copy in TCRdb shows in-frame clones only, minus some. Here the sample spans fewer than 150,000 clones, 95% to 98% being singletons. Specimen: peripheral blood, collected after pregnancy. Receptors originate from a female donor with multiple sclerosis, enrolled in a pregnancy study. Each CDR3 is given without its conserved first and last residue. Each record gives: J gene, V gene, CDR3 protein.

J gene: TRBJ1-5
V gene: TRBV27
CDR3 protein: ASSLSELQPQH

J gene: TRBJ2-2
V gene: TRBV28
CDR3 protein: ASSPRGGNRGFYGELF

J gene: TRBJ2-7
V gene: TRBV27
CDR3 protein: ASSLWGTYEQY

J gene: TRBJ2-6
V gene: TRBV7-9
CDR3 protein: ASSLVLPGGRSGANVLT

J gene: TRBJ2-7
V gene: TRBV7-8
CDR3 protein: ASSLAGDFHYEQY

J gene: TRBJ2-7
V gene: TRBV9
CDR3 protein: ASSVGGRGTSGRAGEQY

J gene: TRBJ1-5
V gene: TRBV6-1
CDR3 protein: ASSLGTSFDQPQH

J gene: TRBJ2-1
V gene: TRBV4-2
CDR3 protein: ASSQVAGGPDEQF

J gene: TRBJ2-7
V gene: TRBV28
CDR3 protein: ASSLGPPQDEQY

J gene: TRBJ2-7
V gene: TRBV7-2
CDR3 protein: ASSPKGLTYEQY

J gene: TRBJ2-1
V gene: TRBV6-1
CDR3 protein: ASRALAGGREQF

J gene: TRBJ2-1
V gene: TRBV27
CDR3 protein: ASSLRLAGGGGVNNEQF

J gene: TRBJ1-3
V gene: TRBV7-6
CDR3 protein: ASSRLGGSGNTIY

J gene: TRBJ1-3
V gene: TRBV28
CDR3 protein: ATQAAPGNTIY

J gene: TRBJ1-2
V gene: TRBV5-6
CDR3 protein: ASSLGGQLYGYT

J gene: TRBJ2-2
V gene: TRBV7-3
CDR3 protein: ASSLMPIQGGRELF

J gene: TRBJ1-4
V gene: TRBV7-9
CDR3 protein: ASSLGTGLPNEKLF

J gene: TRBJ2-7
V gene: TRBV20-1
CDR3 protein: SAAGYEQY

J gene: TRBJ2-5
V gene: TRBV30
CDR3 protein: AWSFTVQETQY

J gene: TRBJ2-2
V gene: TRBV5-6
CDR3 protein: ASSLMGTANTGELF

J gene: TRBJ2-3
V gene: TRBV7-6
CDR3 protein: ASSLGTSGAGGTQY

J gene: TRBJ2-7
V gene: TRBV2
CDR3 protein: ASLTDRGEYEQY

J gene: TRBJ2-3
V gene: TRBV5-1
CDR3 protein: ASSTSGRADTQY

J gene: TRBJ1-2
V gene: TRBV2
CDR3 protein: ANLGQVFRGYT

J gene: TRBJ1-3
V gene: TRBV28
CDR3 protein: ASSLVRPVDSGNTIY

J gene: TRBJ1-5
V gene: TRBV7-9
CDR3 protein: ASSEDRGARQPQH

J gene: TRBJ2-1
V gene: TRBV14
CDR3 protein: ASSHAYPFASGSGHEQF

J gene: TRBJ2-1
V gene: TRBV15
CDR3 protein: ATSRDLSGRSVIEQF

J gene: TRBJ2-3
V gene: TRBV7-9
CDR3 protein: ASSLDMGLAGDTQY

J gene: TRBJ2-7
V gene: TRBV5-4
CDR3 protein: ASSSEGTSGSYEQY

J gene: TRBJ2-1
V gene: TRBV19
CDR3 protein: ASRVPLGGGSNEQF